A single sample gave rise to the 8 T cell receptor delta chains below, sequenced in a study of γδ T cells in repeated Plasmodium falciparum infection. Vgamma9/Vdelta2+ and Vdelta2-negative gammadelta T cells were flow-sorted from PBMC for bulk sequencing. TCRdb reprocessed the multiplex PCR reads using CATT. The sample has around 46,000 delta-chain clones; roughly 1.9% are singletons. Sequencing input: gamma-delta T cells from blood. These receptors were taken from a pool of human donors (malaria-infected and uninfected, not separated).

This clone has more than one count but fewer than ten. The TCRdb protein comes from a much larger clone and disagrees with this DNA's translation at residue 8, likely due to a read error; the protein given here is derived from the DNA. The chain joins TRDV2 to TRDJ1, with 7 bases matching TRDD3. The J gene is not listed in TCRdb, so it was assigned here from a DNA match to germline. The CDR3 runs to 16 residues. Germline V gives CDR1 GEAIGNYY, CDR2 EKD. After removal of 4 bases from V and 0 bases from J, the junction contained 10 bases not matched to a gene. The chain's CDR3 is CACDLLGGGYTDKLIF. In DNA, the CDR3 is TGTGCCTGTGATCTCCTGGGGGGTGGGTACACCGATAAACTCATCTTT.

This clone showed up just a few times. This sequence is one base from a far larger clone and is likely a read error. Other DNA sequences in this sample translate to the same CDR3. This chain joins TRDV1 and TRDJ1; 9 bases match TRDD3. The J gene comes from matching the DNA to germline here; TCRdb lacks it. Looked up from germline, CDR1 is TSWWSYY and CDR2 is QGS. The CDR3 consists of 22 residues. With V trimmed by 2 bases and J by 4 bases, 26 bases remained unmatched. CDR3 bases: TGTGCTCTTGGGGAAACGAGAATTCCTACGTGGGCCGGGGGATACAGGGACGATAAACTCATCTTT. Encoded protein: CALGETRIPTWAGGYRDDKLIF.

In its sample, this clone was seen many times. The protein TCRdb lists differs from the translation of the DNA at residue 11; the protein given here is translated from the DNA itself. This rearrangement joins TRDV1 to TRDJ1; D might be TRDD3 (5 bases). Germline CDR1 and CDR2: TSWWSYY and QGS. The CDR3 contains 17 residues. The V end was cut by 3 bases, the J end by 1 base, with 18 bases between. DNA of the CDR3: TGTGCTCTTGGGGACTACTTTCGGGGGCACTGCACCGATAAACTCATCTTT. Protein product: CALGDYFRGHCTDKLIF.

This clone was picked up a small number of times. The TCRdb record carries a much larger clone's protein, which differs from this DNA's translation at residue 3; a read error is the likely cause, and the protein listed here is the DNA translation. The CDR3 DNA follows: TGTGCCTCTACCGATTCTTCCTACAGTGGTACTGGGGCGTACGGGTGGACCGATAAACTCATCTTT. Its protein product is CASTDSSYSGTGAYGWTDKLIF. The chain uses TRDV3 and TRDJ1, with TRDD2 as a possible D gene (8 bases). The J gene comes from matching the DNA to germline here; TCRdb lacks it. Germline lookup yields CDR1 TVYSNPD and CDR2 GDNSRS (reference sequence). The CDR3 length is 22 residues. V was cut by 4 bases and J by 2 bases, with 41 bases left in between.

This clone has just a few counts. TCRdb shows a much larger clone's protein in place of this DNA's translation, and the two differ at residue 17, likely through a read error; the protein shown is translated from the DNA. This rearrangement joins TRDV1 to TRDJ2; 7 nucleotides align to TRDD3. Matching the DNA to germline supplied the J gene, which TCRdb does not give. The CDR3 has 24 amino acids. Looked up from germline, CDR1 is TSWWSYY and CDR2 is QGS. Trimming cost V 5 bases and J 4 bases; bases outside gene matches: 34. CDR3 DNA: TGTGCTCTTGGGAAGCGTTTGGCAATACTTTTCAAACTCCTTGGGGATATATCGACAGCACAACTCTTCTTT. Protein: CALGKRLAILFKLLGDISTAQLFF.

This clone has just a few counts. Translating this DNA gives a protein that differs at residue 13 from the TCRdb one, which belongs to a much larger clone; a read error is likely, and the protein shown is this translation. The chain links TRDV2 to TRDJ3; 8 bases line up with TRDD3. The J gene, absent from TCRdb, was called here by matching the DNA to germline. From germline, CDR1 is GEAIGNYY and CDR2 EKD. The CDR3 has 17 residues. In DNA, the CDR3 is TGTGCCTGTGACAAAACTGGGGGCTCCTGGGACACCCAACAGATGTTTTTC. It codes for CACDKTGGSWDTQQMFF.

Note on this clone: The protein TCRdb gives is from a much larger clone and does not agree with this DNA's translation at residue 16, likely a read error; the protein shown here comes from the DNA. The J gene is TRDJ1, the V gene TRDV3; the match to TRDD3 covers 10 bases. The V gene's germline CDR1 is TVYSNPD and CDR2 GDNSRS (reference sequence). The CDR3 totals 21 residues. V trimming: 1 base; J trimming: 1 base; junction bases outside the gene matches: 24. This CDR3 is CAFNSRHFHYWGMNITDKLIF. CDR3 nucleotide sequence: TGTGCCTTTAATTCGCGCCACTTTCACTACTGGGGGATGAATATCACCGATAAACTCATCTTT. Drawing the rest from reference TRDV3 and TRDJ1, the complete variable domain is CDKVTQSSPDQTVASGSEVVLLCTYDTVYSNPDLFWYRIRPDYSFQFVFYGDNSRSEGADFTQGRFSVKHILTQKAFHLVISPVRTEDSATYYCAFNSRHFHYWGMNITDKLIFGKGTRVTVEP.

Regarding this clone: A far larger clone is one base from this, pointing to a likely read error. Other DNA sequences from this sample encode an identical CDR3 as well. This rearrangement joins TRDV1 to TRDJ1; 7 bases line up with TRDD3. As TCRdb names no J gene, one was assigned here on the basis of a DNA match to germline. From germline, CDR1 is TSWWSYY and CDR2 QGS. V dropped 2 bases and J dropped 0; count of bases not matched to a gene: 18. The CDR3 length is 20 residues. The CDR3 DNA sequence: TGTGCTCTTGGGGAAACTCGACCGTACTGGGGAAACCCACACACCGATAAACTCATCTTT. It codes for CALGETRPYWGNPHTDKLIF.